This T cell receptor (beta chain) was retrieved from a study of blood T cell repertoires in COVID-19. Turning to the study itself: The cDNA or gDNA used as material had been derived from T cells, B-cell-depleted T cells, or PBMCs.

Authors' processing steps: Amplification with reference gene primers provided the estimates of nucleated cell counts. The method was immunoSEQ multiplex PCR; TCRdb's version includes in-frame clones alone and lacks a portion of them. V and J calls and clone size come straight from that table; D and trimming were deduced from the DNA. The table records about 55,000 clones, roughly 90% of them present only once. V lost 5 bases and J lost 3; bases outside the gene matches: 10. This CDR3 spans 16 amino acids. Germline V gene lookup returns CDR1 KGHDR and CDR2 SFDVKD. The sequence came from a middle-aged man with COVID-19, enrolled during active disease. The chain is built from TRBV24-1 and TRBJ2-7; TRBD1 matches at 9 bases. Material: peripheral blood. CDR3 sequence (DNA): TGTGCCACCAGTGCCAGTGGGGGGGGACAGGGCTACGAGCAGTACTTC. Residues: CATSASGGGQGYEQYF.